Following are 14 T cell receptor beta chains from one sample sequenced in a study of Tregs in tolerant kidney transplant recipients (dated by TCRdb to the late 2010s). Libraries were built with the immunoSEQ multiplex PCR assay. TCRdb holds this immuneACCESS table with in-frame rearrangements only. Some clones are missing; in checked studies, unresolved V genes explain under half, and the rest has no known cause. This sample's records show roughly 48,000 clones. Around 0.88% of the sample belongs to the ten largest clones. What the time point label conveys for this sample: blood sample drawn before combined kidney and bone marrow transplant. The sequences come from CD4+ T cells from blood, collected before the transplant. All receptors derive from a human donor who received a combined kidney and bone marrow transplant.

CDR3 residues: CASSTTPAGNEQFF. The DNA read from the CDR3 is TGTGCCAGTAGTACCACTCCCGCTGGCAATGAG. The genes are TRBV19 and TRBJ2-1; D call uncertain. The read comes to an end 3 residues before the CDR3 does, leaving the germline J gene to fill in the end. The CDR3 sequence is 14 residues long. V shed 4 bases and J shed 6 bases, with 13 bases lying between them. Germline lookup yields CDR1 LNHDA and CDR2 SQIVND (reference sequence). Based on the CDR3 plus reference TRBV19 and TRBJ2-1, the full variable domain is DGGITQSPKYLFRKEGQNVTLSCEQNLNHDAMYWYRQDPGQGLRLIYYSQIVNDFQKGDIAEGYSVSREKKESFPLTVTSAQKNPTAFYLCASSTTPAGNEQFFGPGTRLTVL.

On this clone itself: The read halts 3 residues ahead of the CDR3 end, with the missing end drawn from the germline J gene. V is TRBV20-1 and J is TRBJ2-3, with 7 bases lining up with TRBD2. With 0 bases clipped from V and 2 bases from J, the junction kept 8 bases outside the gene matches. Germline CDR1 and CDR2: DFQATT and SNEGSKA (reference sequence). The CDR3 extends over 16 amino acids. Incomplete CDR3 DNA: TGCAGTGCTAGAGAGGCAGCGGGATACGACACAGATACG. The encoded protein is CSAREAAGYDTDT. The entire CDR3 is CSAREAAGYDTDTQYF.

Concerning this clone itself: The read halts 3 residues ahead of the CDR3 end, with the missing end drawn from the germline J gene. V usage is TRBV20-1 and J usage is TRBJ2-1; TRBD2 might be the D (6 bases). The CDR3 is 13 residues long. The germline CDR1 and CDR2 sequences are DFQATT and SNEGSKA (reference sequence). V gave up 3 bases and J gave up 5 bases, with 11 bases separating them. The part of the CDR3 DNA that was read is TGCAGTGCTAGTCGCGGCGGGAACAATGAG. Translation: CSASRGGNNE. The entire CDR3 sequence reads CSASRGGNNEQFF.

Partial CDR3 DNA: TGCAGCGTGGCCCGGGACAGGGCCTACGAG. Translation gives CSVARDRAYE. The CDR3 in its entirety is CSVARDRAYEQYF. The genes are TRBV29-1 and TRBJ2-7; TRBD1 matches 9 bases. The CDR3 is cut off 3 residues early in the read; its end comes from the germline J gene. The germline V gene has CDR1 SQVTM and CDR2 ANQGSEA. The CDR3 runs to 13 residues. V shed 6 bases, J shed 2 bases, and the junction held 5 bases outside the gene matches.

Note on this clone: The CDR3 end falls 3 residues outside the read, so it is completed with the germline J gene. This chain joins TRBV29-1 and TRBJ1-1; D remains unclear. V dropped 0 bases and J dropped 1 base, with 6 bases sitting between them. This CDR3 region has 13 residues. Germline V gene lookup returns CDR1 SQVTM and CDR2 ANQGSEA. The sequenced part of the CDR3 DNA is TGCAGCGTTGAAGAACAACAGAACACTGAA. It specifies CSVEEQQNTE. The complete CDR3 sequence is CSVEEQQNTEAFF.

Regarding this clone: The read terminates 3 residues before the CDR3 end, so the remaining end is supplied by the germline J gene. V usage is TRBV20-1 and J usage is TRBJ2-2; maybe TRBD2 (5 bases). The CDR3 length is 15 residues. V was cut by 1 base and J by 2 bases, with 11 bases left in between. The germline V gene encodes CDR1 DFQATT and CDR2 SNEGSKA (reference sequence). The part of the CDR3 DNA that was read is TGCAGTGCTAGAGTCGAGCGGCCTAACACCGGGGAG. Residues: CSARVERPNTGE. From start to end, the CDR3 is CSARVERPNTGELFF.

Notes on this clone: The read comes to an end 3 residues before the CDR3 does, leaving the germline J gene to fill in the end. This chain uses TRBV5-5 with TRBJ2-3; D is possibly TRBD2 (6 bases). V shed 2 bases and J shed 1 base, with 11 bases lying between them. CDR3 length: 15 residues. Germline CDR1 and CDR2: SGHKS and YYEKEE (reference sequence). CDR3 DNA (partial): TGTGCCAGCAGCTTTGTGGTAGCGGGCACAGATACG. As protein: CASSFVVAGTDT. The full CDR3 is CASSFVVAGTDTQYF.

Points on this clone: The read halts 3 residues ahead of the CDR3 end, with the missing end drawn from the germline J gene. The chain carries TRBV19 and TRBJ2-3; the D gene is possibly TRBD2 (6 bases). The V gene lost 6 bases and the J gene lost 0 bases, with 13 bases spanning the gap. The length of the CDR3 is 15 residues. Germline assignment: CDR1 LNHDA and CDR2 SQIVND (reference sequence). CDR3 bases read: TGTGCCAGTAGGGGAGGCGGGCCTAGCACAGATACG. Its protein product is CASRGGGPSTDT. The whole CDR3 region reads CASRGGGPSTDTQYF. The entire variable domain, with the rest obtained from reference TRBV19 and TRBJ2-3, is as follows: DGGITQSPKYLFRKEGQNVTLSCEQNLNHDAMYWYRQDPGQGLRLIYYSQIVNDFQKGDIAEGYSVSREKKESFPLTVTSAQKNPTAFYLCASRGGGPSTDTQYFGPGTRLTVL.

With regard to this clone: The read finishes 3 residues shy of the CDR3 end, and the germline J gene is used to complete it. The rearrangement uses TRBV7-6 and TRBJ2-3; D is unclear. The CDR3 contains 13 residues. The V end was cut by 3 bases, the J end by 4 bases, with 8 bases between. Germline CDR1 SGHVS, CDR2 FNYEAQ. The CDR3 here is CASSLVVADTQYF. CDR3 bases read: TGTGCCAGCAGCTTGGTTGTAGCAGATACG.

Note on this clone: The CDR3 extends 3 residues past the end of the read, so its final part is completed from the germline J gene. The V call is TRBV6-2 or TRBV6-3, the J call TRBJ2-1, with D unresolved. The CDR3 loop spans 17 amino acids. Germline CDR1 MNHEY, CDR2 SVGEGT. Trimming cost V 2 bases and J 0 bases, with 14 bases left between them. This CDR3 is CASSYVLRKSSYNEQFF. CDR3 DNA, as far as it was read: TGTGCCAGCAGTTACGTGTTGCGTAAGAGCTCCTACAATGAG.

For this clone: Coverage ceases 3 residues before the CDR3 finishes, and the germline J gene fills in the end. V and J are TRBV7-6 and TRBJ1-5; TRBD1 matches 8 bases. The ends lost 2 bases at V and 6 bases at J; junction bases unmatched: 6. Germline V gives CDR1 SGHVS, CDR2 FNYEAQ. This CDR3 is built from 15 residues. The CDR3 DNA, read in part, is TGTGCCAGCAGCTTAATGCAGGGGGCAGGTCAGCCC. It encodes CASSLMQGAGQP. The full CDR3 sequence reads CASSLMQGAGQPQHF.

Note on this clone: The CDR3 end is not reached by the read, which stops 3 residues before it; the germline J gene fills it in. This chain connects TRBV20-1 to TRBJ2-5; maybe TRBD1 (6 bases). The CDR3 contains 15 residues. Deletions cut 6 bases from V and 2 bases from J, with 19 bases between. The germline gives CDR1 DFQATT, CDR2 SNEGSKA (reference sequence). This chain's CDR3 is CSAKDPGQGQETQYF. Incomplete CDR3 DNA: TGCAGTGCCAAGGACCCCGGTCAGGGGCAAGAGACC.

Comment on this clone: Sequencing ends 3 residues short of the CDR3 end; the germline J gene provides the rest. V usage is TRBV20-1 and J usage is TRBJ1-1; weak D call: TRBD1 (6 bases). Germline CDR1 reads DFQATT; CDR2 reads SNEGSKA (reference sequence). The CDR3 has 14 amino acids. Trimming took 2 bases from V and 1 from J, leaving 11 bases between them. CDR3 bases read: TGCAGTGCTAGATTCAGGGGTAAGAACACTGAA. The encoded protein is CSARFRGKNTE. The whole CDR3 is CSARFRGKNTEAFF.

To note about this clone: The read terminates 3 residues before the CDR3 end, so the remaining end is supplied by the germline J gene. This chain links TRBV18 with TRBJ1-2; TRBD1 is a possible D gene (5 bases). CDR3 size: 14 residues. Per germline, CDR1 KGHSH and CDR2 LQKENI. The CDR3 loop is CASSPDEERGGYTF. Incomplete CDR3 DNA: TGTGCCAGCTCACCGGACGAGGAGAGGGGCGGC. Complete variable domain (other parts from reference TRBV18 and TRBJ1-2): NAGVMQNPRHLVRRRGQEARLRCSPMKGHSHVYWYRQLPEEGLKFMVYLQKENIIDESGMPKERFSAEFPKEGPSILRIQQVVRGDSAAYFCASSPDEERGGYTFGSGTRLTVV.